A selection of T cell receptor beta chains follows, all from one sample in a study of molecular identifiers for immune sequencing clone quantification. In TCRdb, the PCR reads were re-called with MiXCR into one record per CDR3 protein. The table shows about half a million distinct CDR3 sequences, with about 20% occurring only once. Sequencing input: naive CD8+ T cells from blood, with Jurkat cell RNA spiked in. These receptors were obtained from a human donor in good health. Some libraries in this study had Jurkat cell RNA spiked in. Each CDR3 is given with its conserved first and last residue.

j_call: TRBJ2-7
v_call: TRBV30
cdr3_aa: CAWSGAHNEQYF

j_call: TRBJ1-1
v_call: TRBV30
cdr3_aa: CAWSVTGMNTEAFF

j_call: TRBJ2-3
v_call: TRBV7-8
cdr3_aa: CASSFLRTSSTDTQYF

j_call: TRBJ1-5
v_call: TRBV10-3
cdr3_aa: CAISESSGFNQPQHF

j_call: TRBJ1-2
v_call: TRBV7-9
cdr3_aa: CASSQVGGYYGYTF

j_call: TRBJ2-1
v_call: TRBV28
cdr3_aa: CASSLMTSGKFF

j_call: TRBJ1-5
v_call: TRBV20-1
cdr3_aa: CSASVLPGESNQPQHF

j_call: TRBJ2-5
v_call: TRBV4-1
cdr3_aa: CASSPRGSEETQYF

j_call: TRBJ2-3
v_call: TRBV6-5
cdr3_aa: CASRGTVKDTQYF

j_call: TRBJ2-1
v_call: TRBV7-2
cdr3_aa: CASSAAHSPGGQQFF

j_call: TRBJ1-5
v_call: TRBV19
cdr3_aa: CASTWGADQPQHF

j_call: TRBJ2-4
v_call: TRBV11-2
cdr3_aa: CASSSGGIQYF

j_call: TRBJ1-2
v_call: TRBV2
cdr3_aa: CAGAGGVDYGYTF

j_call: TRBJ2-7
v_call: TRBV12-3/TRBV12-4
cdr3_aa: CASSSTDRDSYEQYF